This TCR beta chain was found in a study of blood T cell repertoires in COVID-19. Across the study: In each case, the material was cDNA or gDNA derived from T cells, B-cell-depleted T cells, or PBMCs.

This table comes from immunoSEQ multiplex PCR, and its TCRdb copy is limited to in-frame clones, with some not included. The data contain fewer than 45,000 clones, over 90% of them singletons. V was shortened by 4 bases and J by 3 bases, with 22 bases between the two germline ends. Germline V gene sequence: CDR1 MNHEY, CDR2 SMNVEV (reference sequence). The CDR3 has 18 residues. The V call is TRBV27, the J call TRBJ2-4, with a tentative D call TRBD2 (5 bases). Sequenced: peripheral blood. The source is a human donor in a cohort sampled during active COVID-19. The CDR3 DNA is TGTGCCAGCAGTTCCCCCTCGAGATCAGGACGGGACAAAAACATTCAGTACTTC. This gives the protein CASSSPSRSGRDKNIQYF.